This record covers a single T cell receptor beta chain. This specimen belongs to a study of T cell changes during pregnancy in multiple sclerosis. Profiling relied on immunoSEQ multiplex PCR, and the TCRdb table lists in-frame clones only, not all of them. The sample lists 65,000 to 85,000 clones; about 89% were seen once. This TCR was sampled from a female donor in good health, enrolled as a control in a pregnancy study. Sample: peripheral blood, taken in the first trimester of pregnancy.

DNA for the CDR3: TGTGCCAGCAGCAATTGGGACAGCTCTAGCACAGATACGCAGTATTTT. Translating gives CASSNWDSSSTDTQYF. V is TRBV9 and J is TRBJ2-3; 7 bases line up with TRBD1. With 4 bases clipped from V and 0 bases from J, the junction kept 8 bases outside the gene matches. Germline assignment: CDR1 SGDLS and CDR2 YYNGEE. CDR3 length equals 16 residues.